This T cell receptor beta chain was sequenced in a study of beta chain features in type 1 diabetes. Study-level information: Researchers looked at some 99 million sorted cells across all samples.

Germline assignment: CDR1 SGHTA and CDR2 FQGNSA. This CDR3 has 14 amino acids. V dropped 1 base and J dropped 6 bases, with 10 bases sitting between them. Only one heparinised blood draw was taken per donor, and its volume averaged about 120 mL. In its sample, this clone was seen a few times. Every bit of the isolated RNA underwent reverse transcription, so sequencing read expressed TCRB transcripts. Data came from immunoSEQ multiplex PCR; TCRdb stores just in-frame clones and leaves some out. This sample has approximately 170,000 clones, with roughly 9.1% found just once. The gene calls are TRBV7-2 and TRBJ2-1, with D uncertain. This sequence was found in a young woman in good health. Sequences were obtained from central memory CD4+ T cells from blood. The CDR3 protein is CASSLVGSPNEQFF. The CDR3 region has the DNA TGTGCCAGCAGCTTAGTTGGTAGTCCCAATGAGCAGTTCTTC.